The 7 T cell receptor beta chains given below trace back to one sample, sequenced in a study of CD4 T cell repertoires in COVID-19. The memory T cells were sequenced right after ex vivo isolation, without culture. Clones were read by immunoSEQ multiplex PCR, and TCRdb kept only the in-frame ones, dropping some. The sample contains tens of thousands of clones, roughly 84% of which appear only once. The starting material was central memory CD4+ T cells from blood, obtained before the COVID-19 pandemic. These receptors came from a human donor who had COVID-19.

The rearrangement uses TRBV30 and TRBJ2-7, with 9 bases aligning to TRBD1. CDR1 is GTSNPN and CDR2 is SVGIG in the germline V gene (reference sequence). This CDR3 spans 15 amino acids. J lost 3 bases, V lost 3 bases, and 9 bases had no gene match. CDR3 in amino acids: CAWRLGQGTLYEQYF. For the CDR3, the DNA is TGTGCCTGGAGGTTAGGACAGGGGACCCTCTACGAGCAGTACTTC.

V is TRBV2 and J is TRBJ2-3; 8 bases match TRBD2. Germline V gene sequence: CDR1 SNHLY, CDR2 FYNNEI. J was trimmed by 6 bases and V by 2 bases; bases with no gene match: 7. The CDR3 totals 15 residues. CDR3 DNA: TGTGCCAGCAGTGAATTGGGACTAGGAACGGATACGCAGTATTTT. Translating gives CASSELGLGTDTQYF.

The rearrangement uses TRBV25-1 and TRBJ2-2; 7 nucleotides match TRBD2. This CDR3 is built from 15 residues. V shed 1 base, J shed 7 bases, and the junction held 6 bases outside the gene matches. Germline V CDR1 and CDR2: MGHDK, SYGVNS. CDR3 nucleotides: TGTGCCAGCAGTGAATGGGGAGGGATTGGCGGGGAGCTGTTTTTT. Translation gives CASSEWGGIGGELFF.

The genes are TRBV4-1 and TRBJ1-1; TRBD1 matches at 7 bases. The CDR3 spans 16 residues. CDR1 MGHRA and CDR2 YSYEKL come from the germline V gene. Losses at the gene ends were 4 bases for V and 2 bases for J; bases not matched to a gene: 10. CDR3 sequence: CASSPSPNRGNTEAFF. The CDR3 DNA follows: TGCGCCAGCAGCCCTTCCCCGAACAGGGGAAACACTGAAGCTTTCTTT.

This rearrangement joins TRBV30 to TRBJ2-2; 8 bases match TRBD1. The CDR3 runs to 13 residues. After removal of 8 bases from V and 1 base from J, the junction contained 3 bases not matched to a gene. Germline CDR1 reads GTSNPN; CDR2 reads SVGIG (reference sequence). The chain's CDR3 is CAHGQGNTGELFF. CDR3 DNA: TGTGCCCACGGACAGGGGAACACCGGGGAGCTGTTTTTT.

V and J are TRBV18 and TRBJ1-1; D is perhaps TRBD1 (6 bases). The CDR3 extends over 12 amino acids. The V end was cut by 6 bases, the J end by 11 bases, with 16 bases between. Germline V gene sequence: CDR1 KGHSH, CDR2 LQKENI. The CDR3 loop reads CASSGTFNSAFF. In DNA, the CDR3 is TGTGCCAGCTCCGGGACATTTAATTCGGCTTTCTTT.

This sequence joins TRBV5-5 and TRBJ1-1, with D hard to call. Germline CDR1 and CDR2: SGHKS and YYEKEE (reference sequence). V was shortened by 4 bases and J by 6 bases, with 16 bases between the two germline ends. The CDR3 has 14 amino acids. The CDR3 protein is CASSDLPGSPEAFF. The DNA for the CDR3 is TGTGCCAGCAGCGACCTACCCGGGTCCCCTGAAGCTTTCTTT.